The present T cell receptor beta chain was sequenced within a study of blood T cell repertoires in COVID-19. This CDR3 comprises 17 residues. Germline V gives CDR1 SGDLS, CDR2 YYNGEE. V shed 0 bases and J 2 bases; nucleotides not matched to a gene: 6. Sequencing used immunoSEQ multiplex PCR; TCRdb keeps in-frame clones, though not all of them. The sample yields approximately 360,000 clones, approximately 88% seen once. The chain employs TRBV9 and TRBJ2-3; 10 bases agree with TRBD2. Source material: PBMCs or T cells enriched from blood (not recorded which). The receptor was derived from a woman aged 30 to 39 with acute COVID-19. The DNA for the CDR3 is TGTGCCAGCAGCGTAGAAGCTAGCGGGGGACCCACAGATACGCAGTATTTT. Protein: CASSVEASGGPTDTQYF.